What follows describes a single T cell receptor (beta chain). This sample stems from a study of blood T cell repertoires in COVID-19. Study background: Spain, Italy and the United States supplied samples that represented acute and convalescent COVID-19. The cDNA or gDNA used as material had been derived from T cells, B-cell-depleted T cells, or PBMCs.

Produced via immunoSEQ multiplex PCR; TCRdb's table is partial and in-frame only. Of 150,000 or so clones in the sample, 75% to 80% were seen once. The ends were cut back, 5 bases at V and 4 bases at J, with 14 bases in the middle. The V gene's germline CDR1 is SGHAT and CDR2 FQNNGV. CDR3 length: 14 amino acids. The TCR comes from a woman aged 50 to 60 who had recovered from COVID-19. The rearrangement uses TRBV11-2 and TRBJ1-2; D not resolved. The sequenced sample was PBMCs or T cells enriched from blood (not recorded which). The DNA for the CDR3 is TGTGCCAGCAGCCCGGGTGGGGAGGGCTATGGCTACACCTTC. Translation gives CASSPGGEGYGYTF. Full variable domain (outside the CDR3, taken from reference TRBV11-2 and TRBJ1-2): EAGVAQSPRYKIIEKRQSVAFWCNPISGHATLYWYQQILGQGPKLLIQFQNNGVVDDSQLPKDRFSAERLKGVDSTLKIQPAKLEDSAVYLCASSPGGEGYGYTFGSGTRLTVV.